The entry below gives a single T cell receptor (beta chain) sequence along with its context. Its antigen remains undetermined. No base-level quality is on record; no much larger clone is a single base apart. The source of the sample is a study of cytotoxic CD8 clonotypes in ibrutinib-treated CLL listed by TCRdb under 2021. With regard to the full study: The cohort included more than 14 treatment-naive and some 10 relapsed/refractory patients; 17 to 18 were IGHV unmutated. Partial responses were observed in roughly 25 patients and complete responses in 2; after a median follow-up of about 69 months, remission was maintained in 14 patients and progression was observed in about twelve. Of the approximately 86 people in the trial, roughly 27 had longitudinal samples available. Patients were still on ibrutinib when every remission and progressive disease sample was collected. The response samples were drawn at a median of around eleven months into treatment, with a range of about 6 to 36 months. Cryopreserved peripheral blood mononuclear cells were obtained prior to treatment, at the time of response, and at either disease progression or sustained remission. On average, each sample had approximately 250,000 productive templates and tens of thousands of productive rearrangements.

Overall study results and their limits: At baseline, clonality was higher than in age-matched healthy donors and showed a strong correlation with circulating CD8+ T-cell counts. Public clonotypes were found to be uncommon and were observed to contract or remain stable during treatment; the increase in clonality was shown to reflect expansion of private clonotypes at ibrutinib response. Sampling times were not matched between sustained-remission and progressing patients, and lymph node repertoires were not studied. At ibrutinib response clonality went up, during sustained remission it held steady, and at progression it dropped back toward baseline.

Via the germline V gene, CDR1 is SGHAT and CDR2 FQNNGV. V is pruned by 2 bases and J by 6 bases, leaving 5 bases of the junction without a gene match. From the cysteine up to the phenylalanine, the CDR3 has a length of 15 residues. Of all the DNA, just the CDR3 is kept, 45 bases in frame from base 1. Taken with the paper, the label for time point translates to: eleven to twelve months on ibrutinib. Approximately 2 micrograms of genomic DNA were extracted from cryopreserved PBMCs for TCR beta library preparation. High-throughput TCR beta sequencing was performed on longitudinal blood samples from CLL patients receiving ibrutinib monotherapy. The patients took part in an open-label, single-center phase 2 trial of ibrutinib monotherapy. The goal of deep resolution MiSeq sequencing was a depth between 1 in 1 million and 1 in 200,000 T cells, and coverage averaged 10x per clonotype. TCR beta libraries were generated with the immunoSEQ hsTCRB Kit. Under the source paper's analysis protocol: ImmunoSEQ Data Assistant and ImmunoSEQ Analyzer were used for data analysis, and V, D and J genes were assigned according to IMGT definitions. Clonality, which ranges from 0 to 1, was calculated as one minus the normalized Shannon entropy of productive rearrangement frequencies. Only overrepresented clonotypes making up at least 0.05% of the repertoire of each patient were included in the public clonotype analysis. Around 13 age-matched healthy donor repertoires from immuneACCESS were used as controls for clonality. TCRdb limited this immuneACCESS table to in-frame rearrangements with V and J called. A share of clones is missing; checked studies link under half to unresolved V genes, and the rest is unexplained. V and J calls and clone size come straight from that table; D and trimming were deduced from the DNA. This sample lists over 200,000 clones; 79% were detected once. Clones ranked in the top ten supply approximately 10% of the sample.

The rearranged segments are TRBV11-2 and TRBJ2-2, and TRBD2 aligns with 8 junction nucleotides. The specimen comprised PBMCs, sampled after 12 months of ibrutinib treatment. This TCR derives from a human donor with chronic lymphocytic leukemia. The CDR3 sequence is CASSLILTSAGELFF. DNA sequence: TGTGCCAGCAGCTTAATATTGACTAGCGCCGGGGAGCTGTTTTTT.